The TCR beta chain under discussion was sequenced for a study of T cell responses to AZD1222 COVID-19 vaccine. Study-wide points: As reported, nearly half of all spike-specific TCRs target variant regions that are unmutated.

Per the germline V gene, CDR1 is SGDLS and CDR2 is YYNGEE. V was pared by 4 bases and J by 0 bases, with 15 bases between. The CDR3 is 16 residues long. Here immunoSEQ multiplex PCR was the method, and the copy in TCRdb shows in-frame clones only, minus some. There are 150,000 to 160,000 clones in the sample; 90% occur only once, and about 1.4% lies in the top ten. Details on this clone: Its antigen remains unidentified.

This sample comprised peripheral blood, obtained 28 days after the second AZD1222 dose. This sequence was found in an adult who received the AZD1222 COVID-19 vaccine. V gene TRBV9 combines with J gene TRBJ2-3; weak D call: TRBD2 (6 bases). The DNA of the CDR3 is TGTGCCAGCAGCCCGGTCATTAGCGGAAGCACAGATACGCAGTATTTT. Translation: CASSPVISGSTDTQYF.